A selection of T cell receptor beta chains follows, all from one sample in a study of vaccination and CD4 T cells after COVID-19. These receptors have no identified antigens. TCRdb reprocessed the PCR reads with MiXCR, giving one entry per CDR3 protein. The table includes about 5,600 distinct CDR3 sequences, about 30% detected once. The sequenced sample was CD4+ T cells from blood, cultured in vitro, obtained after SARS-CoV-2 vaccination. These receptors were collected from a human donor who had recovered from COVID-19. The CDR3 runs from the conserved cysteine through the conserved F or W. Fields, in order: J gene, clone size, D gene, V gene, CDR3 protein, CDR3 DNA. The D gene is left open where the match is weak. Where a row states a size, it is once, few, many or the class of an expanded clone; other rows omit it.

J gene: TRBJ2-7
clone size: .
D gene: TRBD2
V gene: TRBV20-1
CDR3 protein: CSAPRPSGRGEQYF
CDR3 DNA: TGCAGTGCCCCAAGGCCCAGCGGGAGGGGCGAGCAGTACTTC

J gene: TRBJ2-7
clone size: .
D gene: .
V gene: TRBV5-5
CDR3 protein: CASRRRYEQYF
CDR3 DNA: TGTGCCAGCAGACGTAGGTACGAGCAGTACTTC

J gene: TRBJ1-1
clone size: .
D gene: .
V gene: TRBV7-8
CDR3 protein: CASSSEGGPNTEAFF
CDR3 DNA: TGTGCCAGCAGCTCCGAAGGAGGGCCGAACACTGAAGCTTTCTTT

J gene: TRBJ2-7
clone size: few
D gene: TRBD2
V gene: TRBV6-1
CDR3 protein: CATGSGRAGEQYF
CDR3 DNA: TGTGCCACGGGGAGCGGGAGGGCGGGCGAGCAGTACTTC

J gene: TRBJ1-1
clone size: .
D gene: TRBD1
V gene: TRBV6-1
CDR3 protein: CASRGQASSTEAFF
CDR3 DNA: TGTGCCAGCAGGGGACAGGCCAGTAGTACTGAAGCTTTCTTT

J gene: TRBJ2-7
clone size: .
D gene: TRBD2
V gene: TRBV7-9
CDR3 protein: CASSPSPGLVISGDEQYF
CDR3 DNA: TGTGCCAGCAGCCCAAGCCCGGGACTAGTAATCAGCGGCGACGAGCAGTACTTC

J gene: TRBJ1-2
clone size: .
D gene: .
V gene: TRBV11-2
CDR3 protein: CASSQRGGVGYTF
CDR3 DNA: TGTGCCAGCAGTCAACGGGGTGGTGTTGGCTACACCTTC

J gene: TRBJ2-7
clone size: .
D gene: .
V gene: TRBV20-1
CDR3 protein: CSARRERGEQYF
CDR3 DNA: TGCAGTGCTAGAAGGGAACGCGGCGAGCAGTACTTC

J gene: TRBJ2-5
clone size: medium-sized
D gene: TRBD2
V gene: TRBV7-2
CDR3 protein: CASSLPGLGRKETQYF
CDR3 DNA: TGTGCCAGCAGCTTACCAGGACTCGGGAGGAAGGAGACCCAGTACTTC

J gene: TRBJ1-1
clone size: .
D gene: TRBD1
V gene: TRBV6-6
CDR3 protein: CASSAGTGGGSTEAFF
CDR3 DNA: TGTGCCAGCAGCGCCGGGACAGGGGGCGGTAGCACTGAAGCTTTCTTT

J gene: TRBJ1-1
clone size: .
D gene: .
V gene: TRBV7-3
CDR3 protein: CASSPGLIMNTEAFF
CDR3 DNA: TGTGCCAGCAGCCCAGGTCTGATCATGAACACTGAAGCTTTCTTT

J gene: TRBJ2-3
clone size: .
D gene: .
V gene: TRBV15
CDR3 protein: CATSREGWGAKDTQYF
CDR3 DNA: TGTGCCACCAGCAGAGAAGGATGGGGGGCGAAGGATACGCAGTATTTT

J gene: TRBJ1-1
clone size: .
D gene: TRBD1
V gene: TRBV20-1
CDR3 protein: CSARPPTGGNTEAFF
CDR3 DNA: TGCAGTGCTAGACCTCCGACAGGGGGGAACACTGAAGCTTTCTTT

J gene: TRBJ1-1
clone size: .
D gene: .
V gene: TRBV28
CDR3 protein: CASSPTGLAPNTEAFF
CDR3 DNA: TGTGCCAGCAGTCCTACGGGTCTGGCGCCGAACACTGAAGCTTTCTTT

J gene: TRBJ2-7
clone size: medium-sized
D gene: .
V gene: TRBV11-1
CDR3 protein: CASSLRVDDEQYF
CDR3 DNA: TGTGCCAGCAGCTTACGCGTCGATGACGAGCAGTACTTC

J gene: TRBJ2-7
clone size: .
D gene: TRBD2
V gene: TRBV20-1
CDR3 protein: CSARVGLAGVWEQYF
CDR3 DNA: TGCAGTGCTAGAGTCGGACTAGCGGGAGTATGGGAGCAGTACTTC

J gene: TRBJ1-1
clone size: .
D gene: .
V gene: TRBV7-2
CDR3 protein: CASSLVGGGRGYTEAFF
CDR3 DNA: TGTGCCAGCAGCTTAGTTGGTGGGGGACGGGGTTACACTGAAGCTTTCTTT

J gene: TRBJ2-1
clone size: few
D gene: TRBD1
V gene: TRBV7-9
CDR3 protein: CASSSVDRGFVNEQFF
CDR3 DNA: TGTGCCAGCAGTTCTGTGGACAGGGGATTCGTAAATGAGCAGTTCTTC

J gene: TRBJ1-2
clone size: medium-sized
D gene: .
V gene: TRBV15
CDR3 protein: CATSRDQNYGYTF
CDR3 DNA: TGTGCCACCAGCAGAGATCAGAACTACGGCTACACCTTC

J gene: TRBJ2-7
clone size: .
D gene: .
V gene: TRBV5-1
CDR3 protein: CASSGGTFSYEQYF
CDR3 DNA: TGCGCCAGCAGCGGCGGGACATTCTCCTACGAGCAGTACTTC

J gene: TRBJ1-2
clone size: medium-sized
D gene: .
V gene: TRBV6-2/TRBV6-3
CDR3 protein: CASSYNQGAIDGYTF
CDR3 DNA: TGTGCCAGCAGTTATAATCAGGGAGCGATAGATGGCTACACCTTC

J gene: TRBJ2-1
clone size: few
D gene: TRBD2
V gene: TRBV20-1
CDR3 protein: CSASVAGSSYNEQFF
CDR3 DNA: TGCAGTGCTAGCGTAGCGGGGAGCTCCTACAATGAGCAGTTCTTC

J gene: TRBJ2-7
clone size: few
D gene: .
V gene: TRBV7-9
CDR3 protein: CASSLKTSSYEQYF
CDR3 DNA: TGTGCCAGCAGCTTAAAAACGAGCTCCTACGAGCAGTACTTC

J gene: TRBJ2-1
clone size: few
D gene: TRBD2
V gene: TRBV28
CDR3 protein: CASSLRDYEQFF
CDR3 DNA: TGTGCCAGCAGTCTAAGGGACTACGAGCAGTTCTTC

J gene: TRBJ2-7
clone size: .
D gene: TRBD2
V gene: TRBV7-2
CDR3 protein: CASSSITSGSKQYF
CDR3 DNA: TGTGCCAGCAGCTCCATCACTAGCGGGAGCAAGCAGTACTTC

J gene: TRBJ2-7
clone size: few
D gene: .
V gene: TRBV10-3
CDR3 protein: CAISESGGGEQYF
CDR3 DNA: TGTGCCATCAGTGAGTCGGGAGGTGGCGAGCAGTACTTC

J gene: TRBJ2-7
clone size: .
D gene: TRBD2
V gene: TRBV27
CDR3 protein: CASSKGPSGGSYEQYF
CDR3 DNA: TGTGCCAGCAGTAAGGGTCCTAGCGGGGGCTCCTACGAGCAGTACTTC

J gene: TRBJ2-3
clone size: .
D gene: TRBD2
V gene: TRBV7-6
CDR3 protein: CASGRRGIADTQYF
CDR3 DNA: TGTGCCAGCGGCCGGCGGGGGATCGCAGATACGCAGTATTTT